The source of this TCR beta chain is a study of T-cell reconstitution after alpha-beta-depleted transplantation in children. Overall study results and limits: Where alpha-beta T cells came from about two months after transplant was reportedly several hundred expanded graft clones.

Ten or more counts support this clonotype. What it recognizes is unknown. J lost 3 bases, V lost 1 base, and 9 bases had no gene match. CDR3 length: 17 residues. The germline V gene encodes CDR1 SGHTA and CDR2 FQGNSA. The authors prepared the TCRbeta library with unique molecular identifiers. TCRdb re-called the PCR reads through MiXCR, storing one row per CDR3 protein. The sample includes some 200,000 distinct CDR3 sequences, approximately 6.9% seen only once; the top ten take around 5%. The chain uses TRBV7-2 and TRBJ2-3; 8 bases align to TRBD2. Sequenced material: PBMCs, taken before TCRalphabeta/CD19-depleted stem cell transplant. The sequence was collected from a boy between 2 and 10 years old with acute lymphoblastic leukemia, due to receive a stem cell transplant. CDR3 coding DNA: TGTGCCAGCAGCTTAGTTCGGGGCGGGAGGCAAACAGATACGCAGTATTTT. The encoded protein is CASSLVRGGRQTDTQYF.